The next 31 T cell receptor beta chains were all read from a single sample in a study of blood T cell repertoires in COVID-19. Produced via immunoSEQ multiplex PCR; TCRdb's table is partial and in-frame only. The sample includes more than 150,000 clones, around nine tenths seen only once; the top ten take approximately 0.88%. The material sequenced was peripheral blood. The receptors stem from a young woman who had recovered from COVID-19.

V gene TRBV30 combines with J gene TRBJ2-5; 15 bases are a match to TRBD2. Germline CDR1 GTSNPN, CDR2 SVGIG (reference sequence). The CDR3 has 16 residues. V shed 7 bases, J shed 4 bases, and the junction held 10 bases outside the gene matches. This CDR3 is CASSGTSGRKGETQYF. In DNA, the CDR3 is TGTGCCTCTTCCGGGACTAGCGGGAGGAAGGGAGAGACCCAGTACTTC. Full variable domain (remainder filled in from reference TRBV30 and TRBJ2-5): SQTIHQWPATLVQPVGSPLSLECTVEGTSNPNLYWYRQAAGRGLQLLFYSVGIGQISSEVPQNLSASRPQDRQFILSSKKLLLSDSGFYLCASSGTSGRKGETQYFGPGTRLLVL.

The genes are TRBV6-2 or TRBV6-3 and TRBJ1-6, with a tentative D call TRBD1 (5 bases). Germline CDR1 MNHEY, CDR2 SVGEGT. CDR3 length: 15 residues. Trimming took 3 bases from V and 6 from J, leaving 12 bases between them. CDR3 bases: TGTGCCAGCAGTTATGCAAGGGGTGGTAATTCACCCCTCCACTTT. The encoded protein is CASSYARGGNSPLHF.

The rearrangement joins TRBV5-6 to TRBJ2-3; D call uncertain. The CDR3 is 15 residues long. The germline V and J ends were trimmed by 0 bases and 1 base, with 9 bases remaining between them. Germline CDR1 reads SGHDT; CDR2 reads YYEEEE. DNA of the CDR3: TGTGCCAGCAGCTTGGGCTTACGAGGCACAGATACGCAGTATTTT. Its translation: CASSLGLRGTDTQYF.

As concerns this clone: The junction and the germline gene differ at one end; a read error may be behind it. This chain uses TRBV5-1 with TRBJ2-2; 10 positions agree with TRBD1. The length of the CDR3 is 14 residues. From germline, CDR1 is SGHRS and CDR2 YFSETQ. CDR3 loop: CASTLTGGYGELFF. DNA of the CDR3: TGCGCCAGCACCTTGACAGGGGGCTACGGGGAGCTGTTTTTT.

The chain recombines TRBV6-2 or TRBV6-3 with TRBJ2-1; TRBD2 aligns across 12 bases. The germline CDR1 and CDR2 sequences are MNHEY and SVGEGT. This CDR3 contains 14 residues. Trimming removed 6 bases from V and 5 bases from J; junction bases left unmatched: 2. The chain's CDR3 is CASSRLAGDNEQFF. CDR3 coding DNA: TGTGCCAGCAGCCGACTAGCGGGGGACAATGAGCAGTTCTTC.

The chain has TRBV4-3 and TRBJ1-6, with 7 bases that match TRBD1. The CDR3 spans 15 residues. CDR1 is LGHNA and CDR2 is YSLEER in the germline V gene. Trimming cost V 3 bases and J 7 bases; bases outside gene matches: 6. The CDR3 DNA sequence: TGCGCCAGCAGCCAGAACAGGGGACCCAATTCACCCCTCCACTTT. This sequence encodes CASSQNRGPNSPLHF.

The V call is TRBV2, the J call TRBJ1-3; the D gene is possibly TRBD1 (6 bases). This CDR3 has 15 amino acids. CDR1 and CDR2 (germline): SNHLY, FYNNEI. V was cut by 6 bases and J by 0 bases, with 12 bases left in between. The chain's CDR3 is CASRATGTSGNTIYF. The CDR3 DNA follows: TGTGCCAGCAGAGCTACAGGGACCTCTGGAAACACCATATATTTT.

The chain combines TRBV10-3 with TRBJ2-4; TRBD2 matches 8 bases. After removal of 8 bases from V and 8 bases from J, the junction contained 8 bases not matched to a gene. CDR3 length: 13 amino acids. The germline CDR1 and CDR2 sequences are ENHRY and SYGVKD. CDR3 in amino acids: CAIRTAGADIQYF. DNA of the CDR3: TGTGCCATCCGGACAGCGGGAGCGGACATTCAGTACTTC.

The chain joins TRBV4-1 to TRBJ2-3; 11 bases line up with TRBD2. Germline V lookup: CDR1 MGHRA, CDR2 YSYEKL. The CDR3 is 17 residues long. After removal of 0 bases from V and 2 bases from J, the junction contained 4 bases not matched to a gene. The CDR3 DNA reads TGCGCCAGCAGCCAAGACCCTAGCGGGGGGACCACAGATACGCAGTATTTT. Its translation is CASSQDPSGGTTDTQYF.

The rearrangement links TRBV11-2 to TRBJ2-5; D gene ambiguous. Per germline, CDR1 SGHAT and CDR2 FQNNGV. V lost 3 bases, J lost 2 bases, and 4 bases lay in between. CDR3 length: 12 residues. Here the CDR3 DNA reads TGTGCCAGCAGCTTTAGTCAAGAGACCCAGTACTTC. It yields the protein CASSFSQETQYF.

This chain joins TRBV10-3 and TRBJ2-2, with TRBD2 identical over 9 bases. The CDR3 extends over 18 amino acids. Germline V gene sequence: CDR1 ENHRY, CDR2 SYGVKD. V lost 8 bases and J lost 4; bases outside the gene matches: 17. The CDR3 DNA follows: TGTGCCATCTTGGCTAGCGGGGCCCCATCTGCTAGCACCGGGGAGCTGTTTTTT. The encoded protein is CAILASGAPSASTGELFF.

This chain links TRBV23-1 with TRBJ1-2; a weak D match, TRBD1 (6 bases). TRBV23-1 is sorted into the ORF group, with uncertain function. This CDR3 has 11 residues. Trimming stripped 8 bases from V and 7 bases from J, with 11 bases between. CDR3 loop: CASPTGSGYTF. CDR3 DNA: TGCGCCAGCCCTACAGGGAGTGGCTACACCTTC.

This chain connects TRBV27 to TRBJ1-4; 7 bases agree with TRBD1. V dropped 6 bases and J dropped 6; count of bases not matched to a gene: 7. Germline lookup yields CDR1 MNHEY and CDR2 SMNVEV (reference sequence). The CDR3 runs to 14 residues. In DNA, the CDR3 is TGTGCCAGCAGGAGATGGGACAGCTATGAAAAACTGTTTTTT. Its protein is CASRRWDSYEKLFF.

The chain combines TRBV5-4 with TRBJ2-6; D is possibly TRBD1 (6 bases). CDR1 is SGHNT and CDR2 is YYREEE in the germline V gene (reference sequence). Trimming cost V 4 bases and J 1 base, with 9 bases left between them. The CDR3 length is 15 residues. CDR3 in amino acids: CASSVQGSGANVLTF. The CDR3 DNA reads as TGTGCCAGCAGCGTCCAGGGGTCTGGGGCCAACGTCCTGACTTTC.

This clone came up a few times. V and J are TRBV7-9 and TRBJ2-1, with a weak D call TRBD1 (5 bases). The CDR3 runs 12 residues. Germline loops: CDR1 SEHNR, CDR2 FQNEAQ (reference sequence). Trimming took 5 bases from V and 5 from J, leaving 7 bases between them. The CDR3 bases are TGTGCCAGCAGCATACAGGACAATGAGCAGTTCTTC. Residues: CASSIQDNEQFF.

This chain links TRBV29-1 with TRBJ2-2; D might be TRBD2 (5 bases). Germline assignment: CDR1 SQVTM and CDR2 ANQGSEA. V was pared by 8 bases and J by 7 bases, with 11 bases between. CDR3 size: 11 residues. This CDR3 is CSSRTGGELFF. Written as DNA, the CDR3 is TGCAGCTCACGGACTGGCGGGGAGCTGTTTTTT.

The chain links TRBV3-1 (or the pseudogene TRBV3-2) to TRBJ1-2; TRBD1 is a possible D gene (5 bases). The CDR3 runs 15 residues. V was shortened by 0 bases and J by 5 bases, with 13 bases between the two germline ends. CDR1 is LGHDT and CDR2 is YNNKEL in the germline V gene (reference sequence). DNA of the CDR3: TGTGCCAGCAGCCAAGACTTGGGGGACTTTTATGGCTACACCTTC. Its translation is CASSQDLGDFYGYTF.

The chain carries TRBV7-2 and TRBJ2-4; unclear D gene. Trimming took 3 bases from V and 4 from J, leaving 4 bases between them. The CDR3 extends over 12 amino acids. The germline gives CDR1 SGHTA, CDR2 FQGNSA. The CDR3 is CASSFSKNIQYF. The CDR3 nucleotides are TGTGCCAGCAGCTTTTCTAAAAACATTCAGTACTTC.

The gene calls are TRBV19 and TRBJ2-7; 8 bases fit TRBD1. The CDR3 covers 15 residues. Germline V gene sequence: CDR1 LNHDA, CDR2 SQIVND (reference sequence). V was pared by 6 bases and J by 4 bases, with 11 bases of the junction left unmatched. The CDR3 is CASSPAGQGGYEQYF. The CDR3 nucleotides are TGTGCCAGTAGCCCAGCCGGACAGGGTGGGTACGAGCAGTACTTC.

The chain uses TRBV27 and TRBJ2-7, with D possibly TRBD1 on 6 matching bases. This CDR3 is 17 amino acids long. CDR1 MNHEY and CDR2 SMNVEV come from the germline V gene (reference sequence). V gave up 0 bases and J gave up 6 bases, with 21 bases separating them. CDR3 nucleotide sequence: TGTGCCAGCAGTTTATCCCCCGACTTGACAGGACGCATCGAGCAGTACTTC. It codes for CASSLSPDLTGRIEQYF.

The gene calls are TRBV9 and TRBJ1-3; D is perhaps TRBD1 (5 bases). CDR3 length: 13 amino acids. V was trimmed by 0 bases and J by 8 bases, leaving 9 bases between them. Germline-derived CDR1 and CDR2 are SGDLS and YYNGEE. CDR3 amino acids: CASSVGLGDTIYF. DNA for the CDR3: TGTGCCAGCAGCGTAGGCCTAGGGGACACCATATATTTT.

V and J are TRBV4-3 and TRBJ1-5, with D perhaps matching TRBD1 (5 bases). The CDR3 has 16 residues. CDR1 and CDR2 from the germline V gene are LGHNA and YSLEER. Trimming pared 2 bases from V and 5 bases from J, leaving 16 bases between. CDR3 DNA: TGCGCCAGCAGCCAATCCCCCCGGGGAGGGGATCAGCCCCAGCATTTT. Translating gives CASSQSPRGGDQPQHF.

V is TRBV4-3 and J is TRBJ1-1; no clear D gene. Trimming pared 0 bases from V and 1 base from J, leaving 9 bases between. CDR1 and CDR2 from the germline V gene are LGHNA and YSLEER. This CDR3 spans 15 amino acids. The DNA of the CDR3 is TGCGCCAGCAGCCAAGAACGTAGCAGGAACACTGAAGCTTTCTTT. This sequence encodes CASSQERSRNTEAFF.

The chain employs TRBV5-4 and TRBJ1-1; weak D call: TRBD1 (6 bases). Between the trimmed V and J ends, which lost 2 bases and 0 bases, there was a span of 11 bases. The germline V gene encodes CDR1 SGHNT and CDR2 YYREEE (reference sequence). The CDR3 is made up of 15 amino acids. The CDR3 region is CASSLQGPMNTEAFF. In DNA, the CDR3 is TGTGCCAGCAGCTTACAGGGCCCAATGAACACTGAAGCTTTCTTT.

The rearrangement links TRBV21-1 to TRBJ2-7; TRBD1, the D gene given by the table, was not confirmed from the DNA. TRBV21-1 is a pseudogene segment. The CDR3 contains 16 residues. CDR3 amino acids: CASSGVRGQGTYEQYV. Here the CDR3 DNA reads TGTGCCAGCAGCGGGGTAAGGGGACAGGGGACTTACGAGCAGTACGTC.

J is TRBJ1-5 and V is TRBV7-8, with 9 bases fitting TRBD1. J lost 4 bases, V lost 5 bases, and 3 bases had no gene match. Germline assignment: CDR1 SGHVS and CDR2 FQNEAQ. The CDR3 is made up of 14 amino acids. The CDR3, as DNA: TGTGCCAGCAGCCGTGGGACAGGGAATCAGCCCCAGCATTTT. Encoded protein: CASSRGTGNQPQHF. The full variable domain, in which reference TRBV7-8 and TRBJ1-5 provide the parts outside the CDR3, is GAGVSQSPRYKVAKRGQDVALRCDPISGHVSLFWYQQALGQGPEFLTYFQNEAQLDKSGLPSDRFFAERPEGSVSTLKIQRTQQEDSAVYLCASSRGTGNQPQHFGDGTRLSIL.

The chain combines TRBV19 with TRBJ1-1; TRBD1 matches 9 bases. Germline loops: CDR1 LNHDA, CDR2 SQIVND (reference sequence). V lost 4 bases, J lost 4 bases, and 7 bases stayed unmatched. The CDR3 is made up of 15 amino acids. The CDR3 loop is CASSTGQGRPTEAFF. The CDR3 coding sequence is TGTGCCAGTAGTACGGGACAGGGAAGACCCACTGAAGCTTTCTTT.

The chain's CDR3 is CASTLSYEQYV. Written as DNA, the CDR3 is TGTGCCAGCACTCTGTCCTACGAGCAGTACGTC. This sequence joins TRBV2 and TRBJ2-7; D ambiguous. Trimming left V 7 bases short and J 1 base short, with 5 bases between. Germline V gives CDR1 SNHLY, CDR2 FYNNEI. The CDR3 is 11 amino acids.

The V gene is TRBV6-5, the J gene TRBJ2-7; D possibly corresponds to TRBD2 (7 bases). With 1 base removed from V and 3 bases from J, the gap between germline ends came to 13 bases. The CDR3 has 15 residues. Germline-derived CDR1 and CDR2 are MNHEY and SVGAGI. CDR3 coding DNA: TGTGCCAGCAGTTACTTGGGGGGGGCCGTCTACGAGCAGTACTTC. This encodes CASSYLGGAVYEQYF.

The genes are TRBV4-1 and TRBJ2-2; 8 bases line up with TRBD1. This CDR3 contains 15 residues. Losses at the gene ends were 1 base for V and 7 bases for J; bases not matched to a gene: 5. Per germline, CDR1 MGHRA and CDR2 YSYEKL. CDR3 loop: CASSQVTGEDGELFF. CDR3 coding DNA: TGCGCCAGCAGCCAAGTGACAGGGGAGGACGGGGAGCTGTTTTTT.

V is TRBV6-5 and J is TRBJ2-2; 13 bases match TRBD2. V was clipped by 6 bases and J by 9 bases; unmatched bases: 4. There are 14 residues in the CDR3. CDR1 is MNHEY, CDR2 SVGAGI, per germline. CDR3 coding DNA: TGTGCCAGCAGAAGGGGACTAGCGGGAAGGGAGCTGTTTTTT. This encodes CASRRGLAGRELFF.